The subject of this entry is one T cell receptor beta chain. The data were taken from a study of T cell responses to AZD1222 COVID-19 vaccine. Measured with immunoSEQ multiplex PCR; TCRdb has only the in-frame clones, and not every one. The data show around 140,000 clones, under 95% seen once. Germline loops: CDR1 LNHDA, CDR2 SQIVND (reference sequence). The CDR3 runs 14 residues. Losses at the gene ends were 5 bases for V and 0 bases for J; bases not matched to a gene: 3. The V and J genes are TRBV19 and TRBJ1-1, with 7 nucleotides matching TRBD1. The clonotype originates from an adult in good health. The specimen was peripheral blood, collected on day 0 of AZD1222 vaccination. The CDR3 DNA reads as TGTGCCAGTAGTTACAGGGGCCTGAACACTGAAGCTTTCTTT. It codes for CASSYRGLNTEAFF. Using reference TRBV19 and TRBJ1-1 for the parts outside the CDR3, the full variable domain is DGGITQSPKYLFRKEGQNVTLSCEQNLNHDAMYWYRQDPGQGLRLIYYSQIVNDFQKGDIAEGYSVSREKKESFPLTVTSAQKNPTAFYLCASSYRGLNTEAFFGQGTRLTVV.